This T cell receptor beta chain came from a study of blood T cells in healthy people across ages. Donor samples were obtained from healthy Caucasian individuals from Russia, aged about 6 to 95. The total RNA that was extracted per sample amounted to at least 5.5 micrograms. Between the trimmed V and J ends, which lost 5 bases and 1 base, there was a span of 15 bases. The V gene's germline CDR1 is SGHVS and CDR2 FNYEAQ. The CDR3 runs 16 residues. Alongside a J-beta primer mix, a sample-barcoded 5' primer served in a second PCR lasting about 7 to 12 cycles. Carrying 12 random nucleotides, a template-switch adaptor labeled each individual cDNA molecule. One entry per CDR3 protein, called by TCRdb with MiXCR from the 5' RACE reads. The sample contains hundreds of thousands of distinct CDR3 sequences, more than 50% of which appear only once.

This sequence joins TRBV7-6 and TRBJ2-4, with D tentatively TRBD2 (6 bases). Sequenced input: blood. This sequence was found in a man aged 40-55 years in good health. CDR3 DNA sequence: TGTGCCAGCAGCCCCAAGGCGGGGTATGCCAAAAACATTCAGTACTTC. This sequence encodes CASSPKAGYAKNIQYF.